This TCR beta chain was identified in a study of CD8 T cells in ankylosing spondylitis. After removal of 0 bases from V and 5 bases from J, the junction contained 8 bases not matched to a gene. CDR1 and CDR2 (germline): SGHDT, YYEEEE. This CDR3 comprises 16 residues. TCRdb reanalysed the 5' RACE reads using MiXCR and keeps one entry per CDR3 protein. Of 130,000 to 150,000 distinct CDR3 sequences listed, roughly 7.7% are singletons. The chain uses TRBV5-6 and TRBJ2-5; TRBD1 agrees at 9 bases. The sample taken for sequencing was synovial fluid, either unsorted or a sorted T cell fraction (not recorded which). The receptor's source is a male donor with ankylosing spondylitis. The CDR3 reads CASSLGNTGGTETQYF. The CDR3, as DNA: TGTGCCAGCAGCTTGGGAAATACAGGGGGCACGGAGACCCAGTACTTC. Full variable domain (remainder filled in from reference TRBV5-6 and TRBJ2-5): DAGVTQSPTHLIKTRGQQVTLRCSPKSGHDTVSWYQQALGQGPQFIFQYYEEEERQRGNFPDRFSGHQFPNYSSELNVNALLLGDSALYLCASSLGNTGGTETQYFGPGTRLLVL.